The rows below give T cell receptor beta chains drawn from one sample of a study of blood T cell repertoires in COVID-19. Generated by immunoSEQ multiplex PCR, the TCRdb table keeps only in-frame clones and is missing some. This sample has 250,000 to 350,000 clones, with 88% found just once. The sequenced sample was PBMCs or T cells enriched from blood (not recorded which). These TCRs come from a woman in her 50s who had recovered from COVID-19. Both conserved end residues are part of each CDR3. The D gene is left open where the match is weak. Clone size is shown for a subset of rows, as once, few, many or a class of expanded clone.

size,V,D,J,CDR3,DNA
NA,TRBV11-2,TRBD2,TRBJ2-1,CASSSRLAGEGEQFF,TGTGCCAGCAGCTCTCGACTAGCCGGGGAGGGTGAGCAGTTCTTC
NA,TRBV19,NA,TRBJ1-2,CATHRDNGYGYTF,TGTGCCACCCACAGGGACAACGGCTATGGCTACACCTTC
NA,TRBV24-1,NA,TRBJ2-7,CATSEAGTKSYEQYF,TGTGCCACCAGTGAAGCCGGGACAAAATCCTACGAGCAGTACTTC
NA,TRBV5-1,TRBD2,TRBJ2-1,CASSLLAGRATIEQFF,TGCGCCAGCAGCTTGCTGGCCGGGAGGGCCACGATTGAGCAGTTCTTC
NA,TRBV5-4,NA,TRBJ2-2,CASSLGGGANTGELFF,TGTGCCAGCAGCCTGGGAGGAGGTGCGAACACCGGGGAGCTGTTTTTT
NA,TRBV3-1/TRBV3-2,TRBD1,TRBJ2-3,CASSQAGQGLDTQYF,TGTGCCAGCAGCCAAGCGGGACAGGGGCTAGATACGCAGTATTTT
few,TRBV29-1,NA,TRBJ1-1,CSVEGALGNTEAFF,TGCAGCGTTGAAGGGGCGTTAGGCAACACTGAAGCTTTCTTT
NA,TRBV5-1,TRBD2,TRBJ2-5,CASSLAPTSGQETQYF,TGCGCCAGCAGCTTGGCTCCTACTAGCGGGCAAGAGACCCAGTACTTC
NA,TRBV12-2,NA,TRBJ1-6,CASRSHDATGGQSPLHF,TGTGCAAGTCGCTCACACGACGCTACAGGGGGGCAATCACCCCTCCACTTT
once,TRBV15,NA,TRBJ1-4,CATSRGGSATNEKLFF,TGTGCCACCAGCAGGGGGGGGAGTGCAACTAATGAAAAACTGTTTTTT
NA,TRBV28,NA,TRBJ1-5,CASSLESRGRSTYSNQPQHF,TGTGCCAGCAGTTTAGAATCCAGGGGACGGTCCACATATAGCAATCAGCCCCAGCATTTT
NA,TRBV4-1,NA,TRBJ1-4,CASSHDPGVRSEKLFF,TGCGCCAGCAGCCACGACCCGGGGGTTAGGAGTGAAAAACTGTTTTTT
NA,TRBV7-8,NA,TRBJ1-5,CASSLRQGNQPQHF,TGTGCCAGCAGCTTAAGACAGGGCAATCAGCCCCAGCATTTT
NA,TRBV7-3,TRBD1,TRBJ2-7,CASSIGPTGPGEQYF,TGTGCCAGCAGCATAGGTCCGACAGGGCCGGGCGAGCAGTACTTC
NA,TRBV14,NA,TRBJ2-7,CASSQLGGNTYEQYF,TGTGCCAGCAGCCAACTCGGAGGAAACACCTACGAGCAGTACTTC
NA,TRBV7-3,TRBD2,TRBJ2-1,CASRETSGKNEQFF,TGTGCCAGCCGCGAGACTAGCGGGAAAAATGAGCAGTTCTTC
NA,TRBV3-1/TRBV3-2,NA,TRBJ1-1,CASSQEQNTEAFF,TGTGCCAGCAGCCAAGAACAGAACACTGAAGCTTTCTTT
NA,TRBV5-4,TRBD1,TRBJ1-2,CASRRQGDYGYTF,TGTGCCAGCAGACGACAGGGTGACTATGGCTACACCTTC
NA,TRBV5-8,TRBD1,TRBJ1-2,CASSRQGTPYGYTF,TGTGCCAGCAGCCGACAGGGAACTCCCTATGGCTACACCTTC
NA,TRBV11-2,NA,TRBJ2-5,CASSLRQSQETQYF,TGTGCCAGCAGCTTACGACAGTCCCAAGAGACCCAGTACTTC
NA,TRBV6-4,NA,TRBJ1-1,CASKNEGWGNTEAFF,TGTGCCAGCAAGAACGAGGGCTGGGGGAACACTGAAGCTTTCTTT
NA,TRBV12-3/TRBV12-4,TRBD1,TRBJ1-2,CASRPGQVYGYTF,TGTGCCAGCAGGCCGGGACAGGTCTATGGCTACACCTTC
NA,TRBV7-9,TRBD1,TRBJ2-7,CASSISGTGNEQYF,TGTGCCAGCAGCATCTCCGGGACAGGGAACGAGCAGTACTTC
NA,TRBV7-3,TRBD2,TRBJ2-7,CASSLTSGPTYEQYF,TGTGCCAGCAGCTTAACTAGCGGGCCAACCTACGAGCAGTACTTC
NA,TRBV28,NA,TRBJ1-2,CASSLFGGYGYTF,TGTGCCAGCAGTTTATTCGGCGGCTATGGCTACACCTTC